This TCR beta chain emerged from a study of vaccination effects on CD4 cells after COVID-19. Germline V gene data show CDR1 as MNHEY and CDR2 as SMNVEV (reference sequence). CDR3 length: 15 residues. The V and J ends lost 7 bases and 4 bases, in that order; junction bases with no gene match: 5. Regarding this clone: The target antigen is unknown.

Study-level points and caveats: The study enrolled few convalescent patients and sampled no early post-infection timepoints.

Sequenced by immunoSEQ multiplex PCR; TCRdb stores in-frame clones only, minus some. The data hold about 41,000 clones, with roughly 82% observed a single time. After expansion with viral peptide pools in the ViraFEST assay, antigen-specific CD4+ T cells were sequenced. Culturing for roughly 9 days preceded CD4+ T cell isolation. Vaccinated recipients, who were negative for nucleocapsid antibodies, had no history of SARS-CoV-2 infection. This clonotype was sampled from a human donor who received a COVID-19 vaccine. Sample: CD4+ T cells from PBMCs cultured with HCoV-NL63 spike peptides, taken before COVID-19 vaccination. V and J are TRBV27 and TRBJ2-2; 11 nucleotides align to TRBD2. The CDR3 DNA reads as TGTGCCAGCATCCCCCTAGCGGGGGGCACCGGGGAGCTGTTTTTT. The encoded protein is CASIPLAGGTGELFF.